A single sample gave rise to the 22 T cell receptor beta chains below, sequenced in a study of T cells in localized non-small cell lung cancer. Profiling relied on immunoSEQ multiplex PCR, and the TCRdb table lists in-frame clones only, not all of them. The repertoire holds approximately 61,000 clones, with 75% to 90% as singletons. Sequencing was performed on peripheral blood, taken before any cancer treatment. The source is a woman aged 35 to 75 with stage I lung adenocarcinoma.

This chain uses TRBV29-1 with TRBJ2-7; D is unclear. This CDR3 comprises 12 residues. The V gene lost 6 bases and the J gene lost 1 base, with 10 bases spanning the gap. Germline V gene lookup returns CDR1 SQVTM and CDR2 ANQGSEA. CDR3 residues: CSVNLGSYEQYF. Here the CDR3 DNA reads TGCAGCGTGAACCTAGGGTCCTACGAGCAGTACTTC.

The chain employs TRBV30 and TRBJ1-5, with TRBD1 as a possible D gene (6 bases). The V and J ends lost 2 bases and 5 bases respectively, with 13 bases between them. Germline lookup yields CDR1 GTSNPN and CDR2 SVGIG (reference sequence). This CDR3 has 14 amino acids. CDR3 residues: CAWSQTGWYQPQHF. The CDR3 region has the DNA TGTGCCTGGAGTCAAACAGGGTGGTATCAGCCCCAGCATTTT. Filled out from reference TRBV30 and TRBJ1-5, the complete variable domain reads SQTIHQWPATLVQPVGSPLSLECTVEGTSNPNLYWYRQAAGRGLQLLFYSVGIGQISSEVPQNLSASRPQDRQFILSSKKLLLSDSGFYLCAWSQTGWYQPQHFGDGTRLSIL.

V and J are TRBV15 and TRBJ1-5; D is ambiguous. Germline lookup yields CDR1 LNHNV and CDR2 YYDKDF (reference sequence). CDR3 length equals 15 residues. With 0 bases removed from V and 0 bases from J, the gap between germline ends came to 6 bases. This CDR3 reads CATSRDPNSNQPQHF. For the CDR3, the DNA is TGTGCCACCAGCAGAGATCCTAATAGCAATCAGCCCCAGCATTTT.

In nucleotides, the CDR3 is TGTGCCAGCAGTTACTCGACAAACAATTCACCCCTCCACTTT. Protein: CASSYSTNNSPLHF. This sequence joins TRBV6-5 and TRBJ1-6; D not resolved. From germline, CDR1 is MNHEY and CDR2 SVGAGI. This CDR3 contains 14 residues. With 0 bases removed from V and 7 bases from J, the gap between germline ends came to 7 bases.

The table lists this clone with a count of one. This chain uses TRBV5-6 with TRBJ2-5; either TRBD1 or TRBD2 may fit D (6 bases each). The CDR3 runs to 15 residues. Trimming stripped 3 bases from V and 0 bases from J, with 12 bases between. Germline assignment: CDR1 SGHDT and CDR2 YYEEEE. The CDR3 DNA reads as TGTGCCAGCAGCTGGGGGCGGGGCAACCAAGAGACCCAGTACTTC. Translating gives CASSWGRGNQETQYF.

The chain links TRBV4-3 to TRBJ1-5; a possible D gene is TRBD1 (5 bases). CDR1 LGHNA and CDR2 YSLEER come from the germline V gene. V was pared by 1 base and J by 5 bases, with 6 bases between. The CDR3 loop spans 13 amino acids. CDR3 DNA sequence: TGCGCCAGCAGCCAAGGAGGGGATCAGCCCCAGCATTTT. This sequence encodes CASSQGGDQPQHF.

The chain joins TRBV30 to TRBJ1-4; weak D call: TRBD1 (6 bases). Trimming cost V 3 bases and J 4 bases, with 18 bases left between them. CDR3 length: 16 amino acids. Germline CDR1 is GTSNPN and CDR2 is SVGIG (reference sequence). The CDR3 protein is CAWSTGQLGLNEKLFF. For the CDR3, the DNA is TGTGCCTGGAGCACCGGACAGTTGGGGCTTAATGAAAAACTGTTTTTT.

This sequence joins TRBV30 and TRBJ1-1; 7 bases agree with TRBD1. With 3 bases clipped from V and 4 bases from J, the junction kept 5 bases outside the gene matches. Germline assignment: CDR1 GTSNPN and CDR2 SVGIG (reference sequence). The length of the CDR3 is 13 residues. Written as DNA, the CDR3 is TGTGCCTGGAGCGAACAGGGGCTCACTGAAGCTTTCTTT. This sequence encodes CAWSEQGLTEAFF.

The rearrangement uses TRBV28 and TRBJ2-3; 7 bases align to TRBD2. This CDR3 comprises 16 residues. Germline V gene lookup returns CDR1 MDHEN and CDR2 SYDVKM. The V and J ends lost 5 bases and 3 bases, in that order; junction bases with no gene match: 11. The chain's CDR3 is CASSPSRERGTDTQYF. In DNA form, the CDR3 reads TGTGCCAGCAGTCCCTCAAGGGAGCGGGGAACAGATACGCAGTATTTT. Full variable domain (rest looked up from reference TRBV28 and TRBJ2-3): DVKVTQSSRYLVKRTGEKVFLECVQDMDHENMFWYRQDPGLGLRLIYFSYDVKMKEKGDIPEGYSVSREKKERFSLILESASTNQTSMYLCASSPSRERGTDTQYFGPGTRLTVL.

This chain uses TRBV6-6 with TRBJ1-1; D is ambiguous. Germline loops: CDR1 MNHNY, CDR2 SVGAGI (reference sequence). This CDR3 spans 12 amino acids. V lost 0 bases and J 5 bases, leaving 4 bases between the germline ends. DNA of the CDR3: TGTGCCAGCAGTTACTCTCAGACTGAAGCTTTCTTT. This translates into CASSYSQTEAFF.

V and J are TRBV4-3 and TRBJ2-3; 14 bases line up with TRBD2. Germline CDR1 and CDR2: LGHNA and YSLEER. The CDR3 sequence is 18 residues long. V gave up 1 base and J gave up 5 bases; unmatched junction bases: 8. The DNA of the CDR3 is TGCGCCAGCAGCCAAGGAACGACTAGCGGGGGGGCGGGAGATACGCAGTATTTT. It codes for CASSQGTTSGGAGDTQYF.

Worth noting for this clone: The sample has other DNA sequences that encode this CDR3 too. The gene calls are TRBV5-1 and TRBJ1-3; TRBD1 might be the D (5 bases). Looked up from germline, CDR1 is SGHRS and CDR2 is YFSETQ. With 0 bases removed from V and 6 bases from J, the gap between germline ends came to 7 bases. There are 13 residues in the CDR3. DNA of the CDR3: TGCGCCAGCAGCTTGGGGGGCGAAAACACCATATATTTT. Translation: CASSLGGENTIYF.

The CDR3 sequence is CASSSSGGNTEAFF. The CDR3 DNA reads TGTGCCAGTAGTTCCTCTGGGGGGAACACTGAAGCTTTCTTT. The chain recombines TRBV19 with TRBJ1-1; TRBD1 is a possible D gene (5 bases). The ends were cut back, 5 bases at V and 1 base at J, with 11 bases in the middle. Germline assignment: CDR1 LNHDA and CDR2 SQIVND (reference sequence). The CDR3 loop spans 14 amino acids.

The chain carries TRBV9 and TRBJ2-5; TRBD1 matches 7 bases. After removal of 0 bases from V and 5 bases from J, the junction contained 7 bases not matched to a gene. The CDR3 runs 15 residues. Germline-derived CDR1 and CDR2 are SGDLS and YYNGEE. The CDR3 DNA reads TGTGCCAGCAGCGTAGCCCAGGGGGTGTACGAGACCCAGTACTTC. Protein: CASSVAQGVYETQYF.

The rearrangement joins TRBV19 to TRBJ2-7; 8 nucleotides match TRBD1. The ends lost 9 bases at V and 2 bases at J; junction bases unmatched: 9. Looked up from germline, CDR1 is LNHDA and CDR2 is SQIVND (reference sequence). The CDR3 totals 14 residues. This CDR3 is CASQGQAPTYEQYF. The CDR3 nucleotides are TGTGCCAGCCAGGGACAGGCGCCGACCTACGAGCAGTACTTC.

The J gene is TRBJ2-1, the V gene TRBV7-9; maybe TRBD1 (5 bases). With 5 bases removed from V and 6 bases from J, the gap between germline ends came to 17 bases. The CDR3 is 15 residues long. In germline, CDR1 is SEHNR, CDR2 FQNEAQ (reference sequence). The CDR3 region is CASSPPFRQGNEQFF. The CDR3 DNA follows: TGTGCCAGCAGCCCGCCCTTTAGGCAGGGCAATGAGCAGTTCTTC.

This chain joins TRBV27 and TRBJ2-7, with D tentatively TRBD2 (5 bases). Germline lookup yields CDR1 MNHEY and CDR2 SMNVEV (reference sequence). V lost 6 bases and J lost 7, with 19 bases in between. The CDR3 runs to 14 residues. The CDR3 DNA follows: TGTGCCAGCAGCCTTTTTAGGCGTACGGGGGAGCAGTACTTC. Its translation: CASSLFRRTGEQYF.

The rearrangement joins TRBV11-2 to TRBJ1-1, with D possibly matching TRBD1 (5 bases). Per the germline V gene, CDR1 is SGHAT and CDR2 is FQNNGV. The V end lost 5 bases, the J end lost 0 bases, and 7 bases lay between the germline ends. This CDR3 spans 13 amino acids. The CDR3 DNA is TGTGCCAGCAGCCCGACAGTGAACACTGAAGCTTTCTTT. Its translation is CASSPTVNTEAFF. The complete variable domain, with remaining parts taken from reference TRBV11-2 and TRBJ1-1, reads EAGVAQSPRYKIIEKRQSVAFWCNPISGHATLYWYQQILGQGPKLLIQFQNNGVVDDSQLPKDRFSAERLKGVDSTLKIQPAKLEDSAVYLCASSPTVNTEAFFGQGTRLTVV.

CDR3 coding DNA: TGTGCCAGCATCGGATCAGGGGGGGAGACTTATAATTCACCCCTCCACTTT. This gives the protein CASIGSGGETYNSPLHF. V usage is TRBV5-8 and J usage is TRBJ1-6; 7 nucleotides match TRBD1. J lost 4 bases, V lost 6 bases, and 13 bases had no gene match. The length of the CDR3 is 17 residues. Germline V gene data show CDR1 as SGHTS and CDR2 as YDEGEE. The variable domain in full, completed from reference TRBV5-8 and TRBJ1-6, reads EAGVTQSPTHLIKTRGQQATLRCSPISGHTSVYWYQQALGLGLQFLLWYDEGEERNRGNFPPRFSGRQFPNYSSELNVNALELEDSALYLCASIGSGGETYNSPLHFGNGTRLTVT.

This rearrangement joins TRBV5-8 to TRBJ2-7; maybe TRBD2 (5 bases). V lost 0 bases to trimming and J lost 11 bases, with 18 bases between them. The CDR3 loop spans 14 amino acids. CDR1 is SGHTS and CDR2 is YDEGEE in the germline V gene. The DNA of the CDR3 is TGTGCCAGCAGCTTGGGAGGAGGTTCCTCGGTGGAGTACTTC. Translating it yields CASSLGGGSSVEYF. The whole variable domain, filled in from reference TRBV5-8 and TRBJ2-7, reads EAGVTQSPTHLIKTRGQQATLRCSPISGHTSVYWYQQALGLGLQFLLWYDEGEERNRGNFPPRFSGRQFPNYSSELNVNALELEDSALYLCASSLGGGSSVEYFGPGTRLTVT.

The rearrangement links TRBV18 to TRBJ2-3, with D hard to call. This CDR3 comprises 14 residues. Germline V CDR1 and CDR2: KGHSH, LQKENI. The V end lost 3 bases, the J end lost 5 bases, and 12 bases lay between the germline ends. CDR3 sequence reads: CASSPTLGRDTQYF. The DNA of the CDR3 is TGTGCCAGCTCACCGACTTTGGGCAGAGATACGCAGTATTTT.

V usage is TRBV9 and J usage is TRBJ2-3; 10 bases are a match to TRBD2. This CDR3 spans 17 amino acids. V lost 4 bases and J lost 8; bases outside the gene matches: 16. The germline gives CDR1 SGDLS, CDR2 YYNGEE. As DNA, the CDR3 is TGTGCCAGCAGCCCCCGGACTAGCGGCCCGATCGGGGGTACGCAGTATTTT. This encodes CASSPRTSGPIGGTQYF.